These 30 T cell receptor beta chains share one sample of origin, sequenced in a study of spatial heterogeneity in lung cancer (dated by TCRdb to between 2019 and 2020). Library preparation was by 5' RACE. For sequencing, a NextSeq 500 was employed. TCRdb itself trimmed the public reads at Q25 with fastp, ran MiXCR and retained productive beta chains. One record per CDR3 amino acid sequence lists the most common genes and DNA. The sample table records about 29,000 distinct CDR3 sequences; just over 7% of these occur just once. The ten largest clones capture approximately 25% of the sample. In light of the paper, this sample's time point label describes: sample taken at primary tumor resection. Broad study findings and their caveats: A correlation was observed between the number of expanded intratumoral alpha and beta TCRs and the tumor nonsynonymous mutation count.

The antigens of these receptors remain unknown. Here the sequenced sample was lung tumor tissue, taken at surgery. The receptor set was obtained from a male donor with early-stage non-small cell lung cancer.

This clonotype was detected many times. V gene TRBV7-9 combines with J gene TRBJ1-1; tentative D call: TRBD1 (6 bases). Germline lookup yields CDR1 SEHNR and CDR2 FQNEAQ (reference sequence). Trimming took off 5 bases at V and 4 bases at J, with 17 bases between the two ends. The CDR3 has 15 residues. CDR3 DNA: TGTGCCAGCAGCAGATACAGGGCGGGTGGCACTGAAGCTTTCTTT. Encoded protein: CASSRYRAGGTEAFF. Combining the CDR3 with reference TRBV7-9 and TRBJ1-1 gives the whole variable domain DTGVSQNPRHKITKRGQNVTFRCDPISEHNRLYWYRQTLGQGPEFLTYFQNEAQLEKSRLLSDRFSAERPKGSFSTLEIQRTEQGDSAMYLCASSRYRAGGTEAFFGQGTRLTVV.

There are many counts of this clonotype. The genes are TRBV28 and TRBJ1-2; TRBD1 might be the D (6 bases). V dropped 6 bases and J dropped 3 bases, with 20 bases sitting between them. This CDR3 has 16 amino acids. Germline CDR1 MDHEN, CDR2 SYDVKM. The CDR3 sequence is CASSPGGALADYGYTF. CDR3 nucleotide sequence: TGTGCCAGCAGCCCCGGGGGGGCTCTGGCTGACTATGGCTACACCTTC.

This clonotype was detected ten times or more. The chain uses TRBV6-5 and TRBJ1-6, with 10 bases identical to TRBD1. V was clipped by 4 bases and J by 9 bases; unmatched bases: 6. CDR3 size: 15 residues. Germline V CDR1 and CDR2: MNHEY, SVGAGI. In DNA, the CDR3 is TGTGCCAGCAGTTCTCGACAGGGGGCACGTTCACCCCTCCACTTT. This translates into CASSSRQGARSPLHF.

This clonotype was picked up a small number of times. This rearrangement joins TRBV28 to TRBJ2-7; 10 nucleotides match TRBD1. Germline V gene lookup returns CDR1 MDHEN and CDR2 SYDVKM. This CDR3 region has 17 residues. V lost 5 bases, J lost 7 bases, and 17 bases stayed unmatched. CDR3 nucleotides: TGTGCCAGCAGTAACCTCCCGGGGACAGGGGTGTCCGGGGAGCAGTACTTC. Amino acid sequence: CASSNLPGTGVSGEQYF. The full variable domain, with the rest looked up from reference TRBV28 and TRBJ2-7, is DVKVTQSSRYLVKRTGEKVFLECVQDMDHENMFWYRQDPGLGLRLIYFSYDVKMKEKGDIPEGYSVSREKKERFSLILESASTNQTSMYLCASSNLPGTGVSGEQYFGPGTRLTVT.

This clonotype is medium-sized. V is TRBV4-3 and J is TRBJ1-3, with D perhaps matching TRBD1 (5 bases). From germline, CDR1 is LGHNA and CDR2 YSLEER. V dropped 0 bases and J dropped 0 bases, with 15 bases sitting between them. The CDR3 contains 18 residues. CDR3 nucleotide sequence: TGCGCCAGCAGCCAAGAACCTTGGGTCAGGGACTCTGGAAACACCATATATTTT. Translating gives CASSQEPWVRDSGNTIYF.

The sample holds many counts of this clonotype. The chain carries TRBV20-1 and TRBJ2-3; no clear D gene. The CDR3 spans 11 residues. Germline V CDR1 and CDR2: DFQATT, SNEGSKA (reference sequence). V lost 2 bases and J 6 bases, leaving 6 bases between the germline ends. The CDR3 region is CSARLRDTQYF. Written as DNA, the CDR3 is TGCAGTGCTAGACTGAGGGATACGCAGTATTTT.

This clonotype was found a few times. The CDR3 loop reads CASRGEGDQPQHF. The CDR3, as DNA: TGTGCCAGCAGAGGTGAAGGGGATCAGCCCCAGCATTTT. The rearrangement uses TRBV4-2 and TRBJ1-5; a possible D gene is TRBD1 (5 bases). Trimming removed 6 bases at V and 5 bases at J, with 11 bases between. Germline V CDR1 and CDR2: LGHNA, YNFKEQ. The CDR3 contains 13 residues.

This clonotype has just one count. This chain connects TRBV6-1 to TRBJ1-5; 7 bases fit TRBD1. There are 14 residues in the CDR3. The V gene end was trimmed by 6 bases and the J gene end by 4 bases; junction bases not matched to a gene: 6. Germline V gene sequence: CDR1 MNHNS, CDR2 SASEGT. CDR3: CASRPGQLNQPQHF. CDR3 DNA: TGTGCCAGCAGGCCGGGACAGCTTAATCAGCCCCAGCATTTT.

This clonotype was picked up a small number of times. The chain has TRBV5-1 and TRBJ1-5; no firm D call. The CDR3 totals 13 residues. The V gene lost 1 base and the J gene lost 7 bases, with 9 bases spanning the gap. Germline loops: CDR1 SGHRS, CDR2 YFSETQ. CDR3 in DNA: TGCGCCAGCAGCTTGTCAGGAATCCAGCCCCAGCATTTT. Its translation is CASSLSGIQPQHF.

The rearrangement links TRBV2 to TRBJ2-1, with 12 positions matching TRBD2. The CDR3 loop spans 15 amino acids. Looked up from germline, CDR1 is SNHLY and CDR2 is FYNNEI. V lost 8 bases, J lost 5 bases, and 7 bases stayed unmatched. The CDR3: CASFRLAGDNNEQFF. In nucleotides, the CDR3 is TGTGCCAGCTTTAGACTAGCGGGGGACAACAATGAGCAGTTCTTC.

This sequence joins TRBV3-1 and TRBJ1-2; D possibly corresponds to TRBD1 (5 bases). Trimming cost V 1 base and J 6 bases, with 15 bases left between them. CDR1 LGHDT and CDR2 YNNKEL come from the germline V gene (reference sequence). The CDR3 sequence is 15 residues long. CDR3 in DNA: TGTGCCAGCAGCCAAGTCTGGGCGGGGACCGATGGCTACACCTTC. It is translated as CASSQVWAGTDGYTF.

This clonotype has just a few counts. CDR3 residues: CASSLETRGTEAFF. In DNA, the CDR3 is TGTGCCAGCAGCTTAGAAACCAGGGGGACTGAAGCTTTCTTT. The J gene is TRBJ1-1, the V gene TRBV7-9; the match to TRBD1 covers 7 bases. CDR1 and CDR2 from the germline V gene are SEHNR and FQNEAQ (reference sequence). Trimming at V came to 1 base and at J to 5 bases, leaving 4 bases not matched to a gene. The CDR3 length is 14 residues.

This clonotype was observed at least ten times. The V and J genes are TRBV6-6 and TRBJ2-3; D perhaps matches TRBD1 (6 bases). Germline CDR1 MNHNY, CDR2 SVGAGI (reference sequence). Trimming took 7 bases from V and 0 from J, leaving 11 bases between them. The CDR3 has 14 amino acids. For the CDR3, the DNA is TGTGCCAGCAATGGACAGAGAAGCACAGATACGCAGTATTTT. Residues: CASNGQRSTDTQYF.

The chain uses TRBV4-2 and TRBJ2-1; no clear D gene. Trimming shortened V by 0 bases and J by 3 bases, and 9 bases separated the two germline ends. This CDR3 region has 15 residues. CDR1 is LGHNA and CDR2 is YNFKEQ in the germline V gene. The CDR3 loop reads CASSQDPTSYNEQFF. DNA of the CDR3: TGTGCCAGCAGCCAAGATCCCACAAGCTACAATGAGCAGTTCTTC.

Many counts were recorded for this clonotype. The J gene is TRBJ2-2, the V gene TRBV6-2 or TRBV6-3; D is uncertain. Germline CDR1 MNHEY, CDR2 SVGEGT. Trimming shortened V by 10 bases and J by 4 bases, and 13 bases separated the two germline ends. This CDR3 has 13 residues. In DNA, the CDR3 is TGTGCCACCCGGTCATCCGGCACCGGGGAGCTGTTTTTT. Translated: CATRSSGTGELFF.

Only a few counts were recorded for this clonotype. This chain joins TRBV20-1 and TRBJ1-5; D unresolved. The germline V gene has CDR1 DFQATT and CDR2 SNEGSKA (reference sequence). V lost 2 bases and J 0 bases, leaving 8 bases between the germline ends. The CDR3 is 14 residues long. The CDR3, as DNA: TGCAGTGCTAGAACCCCAAATAGCAATCAGCCCCAGCATTTT. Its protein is CSARTPNSNQPQHF.

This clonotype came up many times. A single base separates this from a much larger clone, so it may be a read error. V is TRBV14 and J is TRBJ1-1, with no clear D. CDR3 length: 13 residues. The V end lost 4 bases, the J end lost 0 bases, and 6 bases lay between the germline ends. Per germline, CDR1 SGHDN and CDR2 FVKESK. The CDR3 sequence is CASSRTLNTEAFF. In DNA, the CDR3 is TGTGCCAGCAGCCGGACGTTGAACACTGAAGCTTTCTTT.

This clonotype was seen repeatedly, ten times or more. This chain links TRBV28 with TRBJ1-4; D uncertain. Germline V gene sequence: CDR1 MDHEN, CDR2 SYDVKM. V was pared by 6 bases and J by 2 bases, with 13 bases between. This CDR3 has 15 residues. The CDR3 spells CASSPVDQTNEKLFF. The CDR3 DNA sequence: TGTGCCAGCAGCCCTGTCGACCAGACTAATGAAAAACTGTTTTTT.

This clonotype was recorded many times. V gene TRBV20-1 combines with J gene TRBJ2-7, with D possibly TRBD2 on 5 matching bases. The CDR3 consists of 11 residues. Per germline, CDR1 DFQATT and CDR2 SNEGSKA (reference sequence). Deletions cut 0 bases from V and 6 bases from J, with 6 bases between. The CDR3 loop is CSARDGSEQYF. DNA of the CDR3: TGCAGTGCTAGAGATGGGAGCGAGCAGTACTTC.

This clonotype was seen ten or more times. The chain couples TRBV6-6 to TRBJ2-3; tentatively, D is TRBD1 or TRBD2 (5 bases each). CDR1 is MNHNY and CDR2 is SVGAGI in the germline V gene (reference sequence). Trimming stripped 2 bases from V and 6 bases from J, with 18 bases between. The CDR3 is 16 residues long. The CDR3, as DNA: TGTGCCAGCAGTTACGGTGGGGGACCCCCCCCGGATACGCAGTATTTT. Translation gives CASSYGGGPPPDTQYF.

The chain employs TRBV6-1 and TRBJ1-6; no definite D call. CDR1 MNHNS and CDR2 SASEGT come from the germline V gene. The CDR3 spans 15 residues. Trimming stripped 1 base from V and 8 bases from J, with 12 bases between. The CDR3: CASSEGYDTYSPLHF. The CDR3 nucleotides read TGTGCCAGCAGTGAAGGCTACGACACCTATTCACCCCTCCACTTT.

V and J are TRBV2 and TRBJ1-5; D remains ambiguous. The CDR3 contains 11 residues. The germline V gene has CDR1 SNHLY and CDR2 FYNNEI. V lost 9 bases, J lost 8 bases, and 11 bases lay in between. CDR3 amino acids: CASSVGKPQHF. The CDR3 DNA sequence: TGTGCCAGTTCGGTTGGGAAGCCCCAGCATTTT. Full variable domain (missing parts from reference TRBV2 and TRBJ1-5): EPEVTQTPSHQVTQMGQEVILRCVPISNHLYFYWYRQILGQKVEFLVSFYNNEISEKSEIFDDQFSVERPDGSNFTLKIRSTKLEDSAMYFCASSVGKPQHFGDGTRLSIL.

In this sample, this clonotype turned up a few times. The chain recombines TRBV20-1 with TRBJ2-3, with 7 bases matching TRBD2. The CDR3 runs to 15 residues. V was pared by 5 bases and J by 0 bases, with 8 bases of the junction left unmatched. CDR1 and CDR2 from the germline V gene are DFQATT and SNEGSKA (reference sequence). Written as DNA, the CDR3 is TGCAGTGCTCCGGGGCCAGCGGGGAGCACAGATACGCAGTATTTT. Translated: CSAPGPAGSTDTQYF.

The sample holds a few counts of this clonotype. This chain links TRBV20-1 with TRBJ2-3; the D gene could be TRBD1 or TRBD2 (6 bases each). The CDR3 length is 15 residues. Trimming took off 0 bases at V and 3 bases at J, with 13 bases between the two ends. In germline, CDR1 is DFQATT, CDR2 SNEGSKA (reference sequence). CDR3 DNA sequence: TGCAGTGCTAGAGACCCGGGGGCCCCTACAGATACGCAGTATTTT. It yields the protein CSARDPGAPTDTQYF.

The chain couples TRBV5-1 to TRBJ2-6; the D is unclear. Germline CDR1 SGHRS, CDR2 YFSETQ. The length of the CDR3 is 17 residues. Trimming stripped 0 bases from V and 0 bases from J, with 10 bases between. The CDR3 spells CASSLVGRSSGANVLTF. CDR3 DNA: TGCGCCAGCAGCTTGGTCGGCAGGAGCTCTGGGGCCAACGTCCTGACTTTC.

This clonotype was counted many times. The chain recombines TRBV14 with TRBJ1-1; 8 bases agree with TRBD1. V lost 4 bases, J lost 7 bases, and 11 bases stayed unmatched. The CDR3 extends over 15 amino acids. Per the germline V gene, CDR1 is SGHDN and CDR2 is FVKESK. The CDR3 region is CASSPIGRGQGEAFF. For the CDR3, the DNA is TGTGCCAGCAGCCCTATTGGCAGGGGGCAGGGTGAAGCTTTCTTT.

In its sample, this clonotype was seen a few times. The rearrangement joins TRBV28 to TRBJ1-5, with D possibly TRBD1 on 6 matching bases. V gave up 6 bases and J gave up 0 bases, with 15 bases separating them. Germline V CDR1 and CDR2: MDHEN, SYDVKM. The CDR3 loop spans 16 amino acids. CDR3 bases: TGTGCCAGCAGCACCCTGGACAGATATAGCAATCAGCCCCAGCATTTT. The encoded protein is CASSTLDRYSNQPQHF.

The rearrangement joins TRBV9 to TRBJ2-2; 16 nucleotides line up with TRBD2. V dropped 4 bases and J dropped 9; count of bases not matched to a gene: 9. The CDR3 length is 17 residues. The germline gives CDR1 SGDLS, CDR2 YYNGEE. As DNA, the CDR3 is TGTGCCAGCAGCCTTGGGACTAGCGGGGGGGAAACCAGGGAGCTGTTTTTT. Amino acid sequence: CASSLGTSGGETRELFF.

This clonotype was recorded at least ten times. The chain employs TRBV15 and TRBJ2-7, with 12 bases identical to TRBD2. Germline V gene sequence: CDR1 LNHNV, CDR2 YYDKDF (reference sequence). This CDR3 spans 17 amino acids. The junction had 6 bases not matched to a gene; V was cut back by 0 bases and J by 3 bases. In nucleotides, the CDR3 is TGTGCCACCAGCAGAGATCTAGCGGGGGGGTCCTACTACGAGCAGTACTTC. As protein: CATSRDLAGGSYYEQYF.

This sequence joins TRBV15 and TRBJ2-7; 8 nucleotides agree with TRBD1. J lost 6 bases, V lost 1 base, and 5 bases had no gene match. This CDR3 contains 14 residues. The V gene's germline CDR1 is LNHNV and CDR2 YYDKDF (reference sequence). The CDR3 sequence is CATSRVRTGSEQYF. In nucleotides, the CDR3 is TGTGCCACCAGCAGAGTAAGGACAGGGAGCGAGCAGTACTTC.